Shown below are 31 T cell receptor beta chains from a single sample sequenced in a study of T cells after posttransplantation cyclophosphamide. The method was immunoSEQ multiplex PCR; TCRdb's version includes in-frame clones alone and lacks a portion of them. Among fewer than 40,000 clones listed, 75% to 95% were seen once. Cells defined as naive were viable CD3+CD4+ or CD3+CD8+ and CCR7+CD45RA+CD45RO-CD95-CD27+CD28+. Material: naive CD4+ T cells sorted from PBMCs. Receptors originate from a woman aged 55-69 years in good health, CMV-negative, and a related stem cell transplant donor.

The chain carries TRBV29-1 and TRBJ1-2; a weak D match, TRBD1 (5 bases). Deletions cut 4 bases from V and 6 bases from J, with 15 bases between. Germline CDR1 SQVTM, CDR2 ANQGSEA. The CDR3 covers 13 residues. CDR3 amino acids: CSVGGGSNDGYTF. The CDR3 nucleotides are TGCAGCGTTGGGGGGGGAAGCAATGATGGCTACACCTTC.

This clone was recorded only once. The chain employs TRBV5-4 and TRBJ1-1; D unresolved. V was clipped by 0 bases and J by 0 bases, with 9 bases between them. The CDR3 length is 15 residues. CDR1 is SGHNT, CDR2 YYREEE, per germline (reference sequence). This chain's CDR3 is CASSLAGELNTEAFF. The CDR3 DNA sequence: TGTGCCAGCAGCTTGGCCGGAGAACTGAACACTGAAGCTTTCTTT. Using reference TRBV5-4 and TRBJ1-1 for the parts outside the CDR3, the full variable domain is ETGVTQSPTHLIKTRGQQVTLRCSSQSGHNTVSWYQQALGQGPQFIFQYYREEENGRGNFPPRFSGLQFPNYSSELNVNALELDDSALYLCASSLAGELNTEAFFGQGTRLTVV.

V and J are TRBV11-2 and TRBJ1-2, with 8 nucleotides matching TRBD1. J lost 2 bases, V lost 5 bases, and 16 bases had no gene match. The germline V gene encodes CDR1 SGHAT and CDR2 FQNNGV. The CDR3 consists of 18 residues. The CDR3: CASSALGFPGQANYGYTF. The DNA for the CDR3 is TGTGCCAGCAGCGCCTTGGGGTTTCCGGGACAGGCGAACTATGGCTACACCTTC.

The chain recombines TRBV11-2 with TRBJ2-1, with 11 bases identical to TRBD2. Trimming removed 5 bases from V and 12 bases from J; junction bases left unmatched: 12. CDR3 size: 15 residues. The V gene's germline CDR1 is SGHAT and CDR2 FQNNGV. Here the CDR3 DNA reads TGTGCCAGCAGCCGTAGGGTACTAGCGGGAGATGGGCAGTTCTTC. As protein: CASSRRVLAGDGQFF. The variable domain in full, completed from reference TRBV11-2 and TRBJ2-1, reads EAGVAQSPRYKIIEKRQSVAFWCNPISGHATLYWYQQILGQGPKLLIQFQNNGVVDDSQLPKDRFSAERLKGVDSTLKIQPAKLEDSAVYLCASSRRVLAGDGQFFGPGTRLTVL.

The V gene is TRBV28, the J gene TRBJ1-5; D gene unclear. The V and J ends lost 6 bases and 1 base respectively, with 13 bases between them. The CDR3 has 15 residues. Germline V lookup: CDR1 MDHEN, CDR2 SYDVKM. In nucleotides, the CDR3 is TGTGCCAGCAGCATGGTAAGAGGAAGCAATCAGCCCCAGCATTTT. It is translated as CASSMVRGSNQPQHF. Looking up the rest from reference TRBV28 and TRBJ1-5 gives the full variable domain: DVKVTQSSRYLVKRTGEKVFLECVQDMDHENMFWYRQDPGLGLRLIYFSYDVKMKEKGDIPEGYSVSREKKERFSLILESASTNQTSMYLCASSMVRGSNQPQHFGDGTRLSIL.

This clone was counted a single time. The rearrangement joins TRBV29-1 to TRBJ2-5, with TRBD1 matching 8 bases. The CDR3 contains 14 residues. The germline V gene has CDR1 SQVTM and CDR2 ANQGSEA. Trimming removed 3 bases from V and 8 bases from J; junction bases left unmatched: 11. The CDR3 sequence: CSVELGTGVRTQYF. The CDR3 DNA sequence: TGCAGCGTTGAGCTTGGGACAGGAGTTAGAACCCAGTACTTC.

The chain recombines TRBV7-3 with TRBJ2-3; 11 bases align to TRBD2. Germline CDR1 reads SGHTA; CDR2 reads FQGTGA. The CDR3 length is 16 residues. V shed 8 bases and J 2 bases; nucleotides not matched to a gene: 9. The CDR3 region is CASGPGTSGNTDTQYF. CDR3 nucleotide sequence: TGTGCCAGCGGCCCCGGGACTAGCGGAAACACAGATACGCAGTATTTT.

This rearrangement joins TRBV15 to TRBJ2-7; 13 bases are shared with TRBD2. The CDR3 consists of 15 residues. Unmatched junction bases numbered 5, after V lost 5 bases and J lost 4 bases. The germline V gene has CDR1 LNHNV and CDR2 YYDKDF (reference sequence). In nucleotides, the CDR3 is TGTGCCACCAGCCAAGGACTAGCGGGGGTATACGAGCAGTACTTC. Translating gives CATSQGLAGVYEQYF.

This sequence joins TRBV6-1 and TRBJ2-7; D gene uncertain. V was shortened by 8 bases and J by 5 bases, with 13 bases between the two germline ends. Looked up from germline, CDR1 is MNHNS and CDR2 is SASEGT. This CDR3 region has 12 residues. The CDR3 loop is CASYTDRNEQYF. CDR3 nucleotide sequence: TGTGCCAGCTACACAGATCGGAACGAGCAGTACTTC.

The genes are TRBV28 and TRBJ1-5; no definite D call. Deletions cut 3 bases from V and 5 bases from J, with 5 bases between. Germline V gene data show CDR1 as MDHEN and CDR2 as SYDVKM. The CDR3 is made up of 12 amino acids. The CDR3 DNA reads as TGTGCCAGCAGTTTCAGTTATCAGCCCCAGCATTTT. Its protein product is CASSFSYQPQHF. Looking up the rest from reference TRBV28 and TRBJ1-5 gives the full variable domain: DVKVTQSSRYLVKRTGEKVFLECVQDMDHENMFWYRQDPGLGLRLIYFSYDVKMKEKGDIPEGYSVSREKKERFSLILESASTNQTSMYLCASSFSYQPQHFGDGTRLSIL.

V and J are TRBV21-1 and TRBJ2-1; the table's D call, TRBD2, was not checked against the DNA. TRBV21-1 is marked as a pseudogene. The CDR3 has 16 residues. CDR3 amino acids: CASSKALTLGYNEQFF. In DNA, the CDR3 is TGTGCCAGCAGCAAAGCGCTCACCCTCGGGTACAATGAGCAGTTCTTC.

This clone was seen more than once but under ten times. The rearrangement links TRBV6-5 to TRBJ1-4, with TRBD1 matching over 8 bases. The CDR3 is 14 amino acids. V lost 2 bases, J lost 8 bases, and 4 bases stayed unmatched. The germline V gene has CDR1 MNHEY and CDR2 SVGAGI. Here the CDR3 reads CASSYRWDREKLFF. The DNA for the CDR3 is TGTGCCAGCAGTTACAGGTGGGACAGGGAAAAACTGTTTTTT.

The rearrangement joins TRBV5-1 to TRBJ2-3, with a tentative D call TRBD1 (6 bases). Trimming pared 4 bases from V and 0 bases from J, leaving 12 bases between. Germline V gene lookup returns CDR1 SGHRS and CDR2 YFSETQ. CDR3 length: 15 amino acids. The CDR3 region is CASSPQGISTDTQYF. The CDR3 bases are TGCGCCAGCAGCCCGCAGGGGATTAGCACAGATACGCAGTATTTT.

The chain recombines TRBV6-4 with TRBJ2-3; 12 bases match TRBD2. The junction had 1 base not matched to a gene; V was cut back by 3 bases and J by 9 bases. Germline loops: CDR1 MRHNA, CDR2 SNTAGT. This CDR3 region has 13 residues. The CDR3 DNA is TGTGCCAGCAGTGAACTAGCGGGGGGCACGCAGTATTTT. It is translated as CASSELAGGTQYF.

The genes are TRBV2 and TRBJ1-5; possibly TRBD1 for D (6 bases). Germline V gene lookup returns CDR1 SNHLY and CDR2 FYNNEI. The CDR3 is 14 residues long. The V gene lost 3 bases and the J gene lost 4 bases, with 10 bases spanning the gap. The CDR3 sequence: CASSDRGGNQPQHF. In nucleotides, the CDR3 is TGTGCCAGCAGTGATCGAGGGGGAAATCAGCCCCAGCATTTT.

This chain uses TRBV7-2 with TRBJ2-5, with 9 bases that match TRBD1. J gave up 3 bases and V 5 bases, and 4 bases lay outside the gene matches. Germline V gives CDR1 SGHTA, CDR2 FQGNSA. CDR3 size: 14 residues. This chain's CDR3 is CASSTGGGKETQYF. The CDR3 DNA is TGTGCCAGCAGCACAGGGGGCGGAAAAGAGACCCAGTACTTC.

V is TRBV5-1 and J is TRBJ2-3, with D possibly matching TRBD2 (5 bases). V lost 1 base and J lost 0, with 9 bases in between. The CDR3 contains 15 residues. The germline CDR1 and CDR2 sequences are SGHRS and YFSETQ. The CDR3 region has the DNA TGCGCCAGCAGCTTGCCGGACTCTAGCACAGATACGCAGTATTTT. Translation gives CASSLPDSSTDTQYF.

The chain is built from TRBV28 and TRBJ2-1; 8 bases align to TRBD2. The CDR3 loop spans 15 amino acids. Germline V CDR1 and CDR2: MDHEN, SYDVKM. The ends lost 6 bases at V and 7 bases at J; junction bases unmatched: 11. The DNA for the CDR3 is TGTGCCAGCAGCCCCCGCGGGAGGACGGGGAATGAGCAGTTCTTC. Its protein is CASSPRGRTGNEQFF.

The V gene is TRBV4-3, the J gene TRBJ2-7; 12 nucleotides align to TRBD2. The junction had 12 bases not matched to a gene; V was cut back by 9 bases and J by 0 bases. The CDR3 has 17 residues. The V gene's germline CDR1 is LGHNA and CDR2 YSLEER. The CDR3 region has the DNA TGCGCCAGTCTTCCAAAGGGACTAGCGGGTTACTCCTACGAGCAGTACTTC. This encodes CASLPKGLAGYSYEQYF.

CDR3 in DNA: TGTGCCAGCAGCTACCACGCCCGGGAGCAGTACTTC. Translating it yields CASSYHAREQYF. The chain has TRBV5-6 and TRBJ2-7; no clear D gene. Looked up from germline, CDR1 is SGHDT and CDR2 is YYEEEE. This CDR3 region has 12 residues. V lost 3 bases and J lost 7, with 11 bases in between.

V and J are TRBV5-1 and TRBJ2-1, with 9 bases that match TRBD2. This CDR3 region has 17 residues. Trimming cost V 3 bases and J 0 bases; bases outside gene matches: 7. In germline, CDR1 is SGHRS, CDR2 YFSETQ. For the CDR3, the DNA is TGCGCCAGCAGCTCGTGGGCGGGGGGGAGCTCCTACAATGAGCAGTTCTTC. Translation: CASSSWAGGSSYNEQFF.

This clone was counted a few times. The chain joins TRBV5-5 to TRBJ2-7, with TRBD1 as a possible D gene (7 bases). Germline V gene sequence: CDR1 SGHKS, CDR2 YYEKEE (reference sequence). The V and J ends lost 4 bases and 2 bases respectively, with 16 bases between them. CDR3 length: 15 amino acids. CDR3 bases: TGTGCCAGCAGCCCCGATGGAGGGGGCACCTACGAGCAGTACTTC. Its translation is CASSPDGGGTYEQYF.

J is TRBJ2-7 and V is TRBV27; D is perhaps TRBD1 (6 bases). The germline V gene encodes CDR1 MNHEY and CDR2 SMNVEV (reference sequence). The CDR3 has 13 amino acids. V lost 4 bases and J lost 1, with 8 bases in between. CDR3 region: CASSYRVSYEQYF. As DNA, the CDR3 is TGTGCCAGCAGTTACAGGGTGTCCTACGAGCAGTACTTC.

Here the CDR3 DNA reads TGCGCCAGCAGCCAGGGGACTAGCGGGCCATACGAGCAGTACTTC. It is translated as CASSQGTSGPYEQYF. V usage is TRBV5-1 and J usage is TRBJ2-7; 12 bases match TRBD2. CDR3 size: 15 residues. The trim removed 4 bases at V and 4 bases at J, leaving 6 bases unmatched. From germline, CDR1 is SGHRS and CDR2 YFSETQ.

The chain employs TRBV19 and TRBJ1-4, with D possibly TRBD1 on 5 matching bases. The CDR3 contains 16 residues. Trimming took off 3 bases at V and 10 bases at J, with 21 bases between the two ends. Germline V gene lookup returns CDR1 LNHDA and CDR2 SQIVND (reference sequence). CDR3 sequence: CASSINTGQGRVKLFF. The CDR3 DNA reads as TGTGCCAGTAGTATTAATACCGGGCAGGGCAGAGTAAAACTGTTTTTT. Together with reference TRBV19 and TRBJ1-4, the CDR3 gives the full variable domain: DGGITQSPKYLFRKEGQNVTLSCEQNLNHDAMYWYRQDPGQGLRLIYYSQIVNDFQKGDIAEGYSVSREKKESFPLTVTSAQKNPTAFYLCASSINTGQGRVKLFFGSGTQLSVL.

The genes are TRBV19 and TRBJ2-3; 9 bases line up with TRBD2. The V segment lost 3 bases and the J segment 5 bases; nucleotides outside the gene matches: 9. The CDR3 has 16 amino acids. Germline CDR1 is LNHDA and CDR2 is SQIVND (reference sequence). CDR3 amino acids: CASSIVAGGLKDTQYF. In DNA form, the CDR3 reads TGTGCCAGTAGTATTGTGGCGGGGGGGCTTAAAGATACGCAGTATTTT.

V and J are TRBV29-1 and TRBJ1-4; 11 bases fit TRBD1. The trim removed 5 bases at V and 0 bases at J, leaving 8 bases unmatched. This CDR3 contains 17 residues. From germline, CDR1 is SQVTM and CDR2 ANQGSEA. The CDR3 is CSVRTGGPFATNEKLFF. CDR3 nucleotide sequence: TGCAGCGTTCGGACAGGGGGCCCCTTTGCAACTAATGAAAAACTGTTTTTT.

The genes are TRBV9 and TRBJ2-3, with D uncertain. The CDR3 runs to 12 residues. In germline, CDR1 is SGDLS, CDR2 YYNGEE. Trimming cost V 4 bases and J 4 bases, with 7 bases left between them. The DNA for the CDR3 is TGTGCCAGCAGCATCTCGTCAGATACGCAGTATTTT. Protein product: CASSISSDTQYF.

The chain combines TRBV6-1 with TRBJ1-5; perhaps TRBD1 as D (6 bases). Per germline, CDR1 MNHNS and CDR2 SASEGT. Trimming shortened V by 7 bases and J by 1 base, and 11 bases separated the two germline ends. The CDR3 runs to 14 residues. The CDR3 DNA reads as TGTGCCAGCATCACAGGGAGAAGCAATCAGCCCCAGCATTTT. Protein sequence: CASITGRSNQPQHF.

This clone appeared a single time. J is TRBJ2-5 and V is TRBV30; D is perhaps TRBD2 (7 bases). The germline gives CDR1 GTSNPN, CDR2 SVGIG (reference sequence). The CDR3 length is 15 residues. The V gene lost 2 bases and the J gene lost 2 bases, with 15 bases spanning the gap. The CDR3 sequence: CAWSRWGGPQETQYF. In DNA, the CDR3 is TGTGCCTGGAGTCGGTGGGGGGGCCCTCAAGAGACCCAGTACTTC.

This clone was counted only a few times. This chain uses TRBV5-1 with TRBJ1-6; perhaps TRBD1 as D (5 bases). This CDR3 contains 15 residues. V shed 4 bases and J shed 3 bases, with 11 bases lying between them. The germline V gene encodes CDR1 SGHRS and CDR2 YFSETQ. CDR3 sequence (DNA): TGCGCCAGCAGCACCCAGGGTAGCTATAATTCACCCCTCCACTTT. Its protein product is CASSTQGSYNSPLHF.